The sample holds one count of the clone carrying this T cell receptor (beta chain). The entry originates in a study of blood T cell repertoires in COVID-19. Across the study: COVID-19 samples from acute and convalescent phases originated in the United States, Italy and Spain. T cells, B-cell-depleted T cells, or PBMCs supplied cDNA or gDNA.

There are 17 residues in the CDR3. J gave up 6 bases and V 4 bases, and 10 bases lay outside the gene matches. Germline V gives CDR1 MNHNS, CDR2 SASEGT. Per the original data handling: Nucleated cell number was recorded as an estimate derived from reference gene primer amplification. Profiling relied on immunoSEQ multiplex PCR, and the TCRdb table lists in-frame clones only, not all of them. V and J calls and clone size are those listed in that table; D and trimming were worked out from the DNA. Here the sample spans about 88,000 clones, approximately 90% being singletons. The chain combines TRBV6-1 with TRBJ2-1; 12 bases match TRBD1. Sequenced input: peripheral blood. The TCR originated in a male donor with acute or convalescent COVID-19. CDR3 protein: CASSGGTGGVGGNEQFF. The DNA of the CDR3 is TGTGCCAGCAGTGGGGGGACAGGGGGCGTAGGAGGCAATGAGCAGTTCTTC.